This passage covers 3 T cell receptor beta chains from one sample sequenced in a study of cytomegalovirus exposure and HLA in healthy donors. 60 Vbeta and 13 Jbeta primers were used in PCR. Generated by immunoSEQ multiplex PCR, the TCRdb table keeps only in-frame clones and is missing some. The sample includes around 70,000 clones, around 70% of them seen just once. The sequencing input was PBMCs. The receptor set was obtained from a human donor in good health.

This chain uses TRBV5-1 with TRBJ1-1; TRBD1 aligns across 7 bases. The CDR3 has 16 residues. Unmatched junction bases numbered 8, after V lost 3 bases and J lost 0 bases. Germline V gives CDR1 SGHRS, CDR2 YFSETQ. CDR3 sequence reads: CASSSRRGLVNTEAFF. CDR3 bases: TGCGCCAGCAGCTCGAGGAGGGGGCTGGTGAACACTGAAGCTTTCTTT.

This clone appeared a single time. The rearrangement uses TRBV7-9 and TRBJ1-5; 7 nucleotides align to TRBD1. Trimming cost V 5 bases and J 4 bases; bases outside gene matches: 2. The germline V gene encodes CDR1 SEHNR and CDR2 FQNEAQ (reference sequence). This CDR3 comprises 13 residues. CDR3 residues: CASSGTDNQPQHF. Here the CDR3 DNA reads TGTGCCAGCAGCGGGACAGATAATCAGCCCCAGCATTTT.

The V call is TRBV30, the J call TRBJ1-5; 7 nucleotides match TRBD1. V gave up 2 bases and J gave up 3 bases; unmatched junction bases: 7. CDR3 length: 15 amino acids. Germline V CDR1 and CDR2: GTSNPN, SVGIG (reference sequence). CDR3 protein: CAWSRSDRDNQPQHF. As DNA, the CDR3 is TGTGCCTGGAGTAGGTCCGACAGGGACAATCAGCCCCAGCATTTT.